This paragraph reports one T cell receptor beta chain. Its specificity is unknown. TCRdb's copy holds only in-frame clones and misses some; the assay was immunoSEQ multiplex PCR. The sample yields over 800,000 clones, 92% seen once. This specimen comes from a study of shared clonotypes between healthy human individuals. Germline CDR1 is SGDLS and CDR2 is YYNGEE. This CDR3 spans 13 amino acids. V lost 0 bases and J lost 6, with 7 bases in between. General study results and limits: Enrolling few donors narrowed the genetic and exposure-history diversity that was represented.

CD45RO-negative cells were positively selected for CCR7, leaving out terminally differentiated effector memory CD45RA+ cells. The source of this sequence is a young man in good health. V gene TRBV9 combines with J gene TRBJ1-5; D is ambiguous. The sample was naive CD8+ T cells sorted from blood. The chain's CDR3 is CASSVALGQPQHF. CDR3 nucleotides: TGTGCCAGCAGCGTAGCTCTGGGTCAGCCCCAGCATTTT. The full variable domain, rest sourced from reference TRBV9 and TRBJ1-5, is DSGVTQTPKHLITATGQRVTLRCSPRSGDLSVYWYQQSLDQGLQFLIQYYNGEERAKGNILERFSAQQFPDLHSELNLSSLELGDSALYFCASSVALGQPQHFGDGTRLSIL.